Presented here are 21 T cell receptor delta chains from one specimen sequenced in a study of γδ T cells in repeated Plasmodium falciparum infection. TCRdb re-called the multiplex PCR reads through CATT. The sample lists tens of thousands of delta-chain clones, over 0.75% occurring once. Vgamma9/Vdelta2+ and Vdelta2-negative gammadelta T cells were flow-sorted from PBMC for bulk sequencing. The sample taken for sequencing was gamma-delta T cells from blood. These receptor sequences come from a pool of human donors (malaria-infected and uninfected, not separated).

This clone was detected many times. The chain is built from TRDV2 and TRDJ1; TRDD3 aligns across 13 bases. Germline V gives CDR1 GEAIGNYY, CDR2 EKD. Trimming at V came to 0 bases and at J to 1 base, leaving 7 bases not matched to a gene. CDR3 length equals 18 residues. CDR3 residues: CACDTVLGDTRTTDKLIF. In DNA, the CDR3 is TGTGCCTGTGACACCGTACTGGGGGATACGCGTACCACCGATAAACTCATCTTT.

With regard to this clone: TCRdb shows a much larger clone's protein in place of this DNA's translation, and the two differ at residue 10, likely through a read error; the protein shown is translated from the DNA. The V call is TRDV2, the J call TRDJ1, with D maybe TRDD3 (5 bases). TCRdb supplies no J gene; here it was assigned by aligning the nucleotide sequence to germline. Trimming pared 0 bases from V and 0 bases from J, leaving 22 bases between. The CDR3 contains 19 residues. Germline CDR1 and CDR2: GEAIGNYY and EKD. Here the CDR3 reads CACDTKGGRGPLYTDKLIF. The DNA for the CDR3 is TGTGCCTGTGACACCAAGGGGGGGCGAGGACCCCTATACACCGATAAACTCATCTTT.

This clone qualifies as medium-sized. Other DNA sequences within the sample encode an identical CDR3. J is TRDJ1 and V is TRDV2; 7 bases match TRDD3. Unmatched junction bases numbered 2, after V lost 2 bases and J lost 0 bases. The germline gives CDR1 GEAIGNYY, CDR2 EKD. The CDR3 has 14 amino acids. The CDR3 loop reads CACDNLGDTDKLIF. The DNA for the CDR3 is TGTGCCTGTGACAACCTGGGGGACACCGATAAACTCATCTTT.

This clone was seen a handful of times. A read error likely explains why the TCRdb protein, taken from a much larger clone, differs from this DNA's translation at residue 3; the protein shown is translated from the DNA. This chain links TRDV2 with TRDJ4, with TRDD3 matching 11 bases. The J gene is not listed in TCRdb, so it was assigned here from a DNA match to germline. Germline V lookup: CDR1 GEAIGNYY, CDR2 EKD. The CDR3 runs 18 residues. The CDR3 DNA reads TGTGCCCGTGACACCGTCGGTGGGGGATACGCATACGAAGGACCCCTGATCTTT. Its protein product is CARDTVGGGYAYEGPLIF.

Comment on this clone: TCRdb's entry gives the protein of a much larger clone, which mismatches this DNA's translation at residue 10, likely from a read error; the protein reported here is translated from the DNA. V and J are TRDV1 and TRDJ1, with a weak D call TRDD2 (5 bases). This CDR3 comprises 12 residues. From germline, CDR1 is TSWWSYY and CDR2 QGS. The CDR3, as DNA: TGTGCTCTTGGGATGTTTCCTTTTAAACACATCTTT. Protein sequence: CALGMFPFKHIF.

As regards this clone: The protein recorded in TCRdb matches a much larger clone and deviates from this DNA's translation at residue 4, suggesting a read error; the protein here is obtained by translating the DNA. The chain recombines TRDV1 with TRDJ1, with D possibly matching TRDD2 (6 bases). The CDR3 is 12 amino acids. Trimming removed 8 bases from V and 5 bases from J, with 12 bases in between. The germline V gene has CDR1 TSWWSYY and CDR2 QGS. The CDR3 loop reads CALSSSRDKLIF. In nucleotides, the CDR3 is TGTGCTCTTTCTTCCTCCCGGGATAAACTCATCTTT.

About this clone: TCRdb assigns this DNA the protein of a much larger clone, which departs from its translation at residue 15; this likely reflects a read error, and the protein shown comes from translating the DNA. This sequence joins TRDV1 and TRDJ1, with D perhaps TRDD3 (5 bases). No J segment appears in TCRdb, so it was assigned here by matching the sequence to germline. CDR1 TSWWSYY and CDR2 QGS come from the germline V gene. V lost 4 bases and J 2 bases, leaving 35 bases between the germline ends. This CDR3 is 22 amino acids long. This CDR3 is CALGVVVDTPRLYWSYTDKLIF. DNA for the CDR3: TGTGCTCTTGGGGTGGTGGTCGATACCCCGCGGTTATACTGGAGTTATACCGATAAACTCATCTTT.

This clone was detected a few times. TCRdb attributes to this sequence the protein of a much larger clone, which differs from the DNA translation at residue 12; a read error is likely, and the protein displayed is translated from the DNA. The genes are TRDV1 and TRDJ1; 8 positions agree with TRDD3. TCRdb gives no J gene; it was assigned here by matching the DNA to germline. V lost 8 bases and J lost 1; bases outside the gene matches: 21. The CDR3 has 19 residues. Germline V gene lookup returns CDR1 TSWWSYY and CDR2 QGS. CDR3 sequence reads: CALSLRPSYWGVGTDKLIF. CDR3 DNA: TGTGCTCTTTCCCTGAGGCCCTCTTACTGGGGGGTAGGCACCGATAAACTCATCTTT.

This clone was picked up a small number of times. The protein that TCRdb holds for this DNA derives from a much larger clone and differs from the translated DNA at residue 18, which likely indicates a read error; the protein shown here is translated from the DNA. The V gene is listed as TRDV2; no J gene was called; the listed D gene, TRDD3, was not tested against the DNA. The CDR3 runs 19 residues. Germline CDR1 GEAIGNYY, CDR2 EKD. Here the CDR3 DNA reads TGTGCCTGTGACACCGTTACTGGGGGACCCACTTCGTACACCGATAAACTCACCTTT. Protein sequence: CACDTVTGGPTSYTDKLTF.

Concerning this clone itself: A far larger clone is one nucleotide away, so this likely arose from a read error. Within the sample, other DNA sequences also encode this same CDR3. The rearrangement joins TRAV38-2/DV8 to TRDJ1; maybe TRDD2 (5 bases). The J gene comes from matching the DNA to germline here; TCRdb lacks it. The CDR3 is made up of 17 amino acids. The V and J ends lost 8 bases and 0 bases respectively, with 23 bases between them. The germline V gene has CDR1 TSESDYY and CDR2 QEAYKQQN. In nucleotides, the CDR3 is TGTGCTTACAGCGACCGAACCCTTCACTCTAACACCGATAAACTCATCTTT. Encoded protein: CAYSDRTLHSNTDKLIF.

Details on this clone: It differs at one base from a far larger clone, so likely a read error. Other nucleotide sequences from this sample produce the same CDR3. The chain has TRDV1 and TRDJ1, with D perhaps matching TRDD2 (5 bases). Germline V gives CDR1 TSWWSYY, CDR2 QGS. This CDR3 spans 12 amino acids. V gave up 6 bases and J gave up 7 bases, with 12 bases separating them. CDR3 in DNA: TGTGCTCTTGGTATGTTTCCTTTTAAACTCATCTTT. Translation: CALGMFPFKLIF.

This clone was observed a few times. The TCRdb protein, from a much larger clone, departs from this DNA's translation at residue 5, likely by read error; the protein shown derives from the DNA. The chain joins TRDV2 to TRDJ1, with 7 bases aligning to TRDD3. Here the J gene came from matching the DNA to germline, since TCRdb omits it. The germline CDR1 and CDR2 sequences are GEAIGNYY and EKD. The CDR3 is 16 residues long. J lost 0 bases, V lost 8 bases, and 14 bases had no gene match. DNA of the CDR3: TGTGCCTCCGAGGAGCTGGGGGTCCGATACACCGATAAACTCATCTTT. This codes for CASEELGVRYTDKLIF.

Remarks on this clone: The translation of this DNA and the TCRdb protein of a much larger clone differ at residue 14, probably owing to a read error; the protein shown here is translated from the DNA. This sequence joins TRDV1 and TRDJ1; 9 nucleotides line up with TRDD3. From germline, CDR1 is TSWWSYY and CDR2 QGS. The CDR3 has 17 amino acids. The CDR3 region has the DNA TGTGCTCTTGGGGTCGGGGCTGGGGGATTCTCTACCGATCAACTCATCTTT. Its protein product is CALGVGAGGFSTDQLIF.

In this sample, this clone turned up a few times. TCRdb shows a much larger clone's protein in place of this DNA's translation, and the two differ at residue 9, likely through a read error; the protein shown is translated from the DNA. The chain couples TRDV2 to TRDJ1; TRDD3 might be the D (6 bases). The CDR3 contains 19 residues. Germline lookup yields CDR1 GEAIGNYY and CDR2 EKD. V was pared by 0 bases and J by 0 bases, with 22 bases between. CDR3 sequence reads: CACDTDYWEAGPYTDKLIF. For the CDR3, the DNA is TGTGCCTGTGACACCGACTACTGGGAGGCCGGGCCTTACACCGATAAACTCATCTTT.

Worth noting for this clone: The protein that TCRdb holds for this DNA derives from a much larger clone and differs from the translated DNA at residue 5, which likely indicates a read error; the protein shown here is translated from the DNA. The chain recombines TRDV2 with TRDJ1; tentatively, D is TRDD3 (6 bases). TCRdb gives no J gene; it was assigned here by matching the DNA to germline. Germline V gives CDR1 GEAIGNYY, CDR2 EKD. This CDR3 has 18 residues. The V end was cut by 3 bases, the J end by 2 bases, with 24 bases between. The CDR3 reads CACDAVSGGIHGTDKLIF. CDR3 bases: TGTGCCTGTGACGCCGTCTCCGGGGGAATACACGGGACCGATAAACTCATCTTT.

As regards this clone: A far more abundant clone sits one base away, making this likely a read error. This sample includes further DNA sequences coding for the same CDR3. This chain links TRDV1 with TRDJ1, with D maybe TRDD3 (6 bases). V was pared by 0 bases and J by 3 bases, with 14 bases between. Germline V CDR1 and CDR2: TSWWSYY, QGS. This CDR3 comprises 16 residues. For the CDR3, the DNA is TGTGCTCTTGGGGAACTAAGCACTGGGACGGCCGATAAACTCATCTTT. It codes for CALGELSTGTADKLIF.

Worth noting for this clone: This likely traces to a read error, being one base from a far larger clone. Other DNA sequences in the sample encode the same CDR3. This sequence joins TRDV2 and TRDJ1; 11 positions match TRDD3. Because TCRdb records no J gene, it was assigned here through a match of the DNA to germline. The CDR3 has 15 residues. Germline V gives CDR1 GEAIGNYY, CDR2 EKD. The CDR3 region has the DNA TGCGCCTGTGACCAACTGGGGGATAGGTCCGATAAACTCATCTTT. Its translation: CACDQLGDRSDKLIF.

About this clone itself: A single base is all that separates this from a far larger clone, so a read error is likely. The identical CDR3 is also encoded by other nucleotide sequences in the sample. V and J are TRDV2 and TRDJ1; 10 bases are shared with TRDD3. In the absence of a J gene in TCRdb, the DNA was matched to germline to assign it here. The CDR3 covers 16 residues. CDR1 is GEAIGNYY and CDR2 is EKD in the germline V gene. The J segment lost 6 bases and the V segment lost 1 base, leaving 10 bases of the junction unmatched. CDR3 region: CACDTTGGYGSHKLIF. CDR3 DNA sequence: TGTGCCTGTGACACGACGGGGGGATACGGTTCCCATAAACTCATCTTT.

In its sample, this clone was seen a few times. The chain joins TRDV1 to TRDJ1; TRDD3 agrees at 13 bases. Since TCRdb gives no J gene, matching the DNA to germline was used here to assign it. Looked up from germline, CDR1 is TSWWSYY and CDR2 is QGS. The ends lost 0 bases at V and 1 base at J; junction bases unmatched: 32. This CDR3 spans 27 amino acids. The CDR3 loop reads CALGELLGLGFLPSLYWGIRGTDKLIF. CDR3 bases: TGTGCTCTTGGGGAACTCCTGGGGTTAGGGTTCCTACCTTCCTTATACTGGGGGATACGCGGCACCGATAAACTCATCTTT.

To note about this clone: The TCRdb protein, from a much larger clone, departs from this DNA's translation at residue 6, likely by read error; the protein shown derives from the DNA. The rearrangement joins TRDV2 to TRDJ1; 7 bases are a match to TRDD3. There are 19 residues in the CDR3. Germline V gene lookup returns CDR1 GEAIGNYY and CDR2 EKD. The trim removed 0 bases at V and 0 bases at J, leaving 15 bases unmatched. DNA for the CDR3: TGTGCCTGTGACACCCTATGGGATACTAAAGGCCCGTACACCGATAAACTCATCTTT. It encodes CACDTLWDTKGPYTDKLIF.

This clone was recorded at least ten times. The TCRdb protein, from a much larger clone, departs from this DNA's translation at residue 16, likely by read error; the protein shown derives from the DNA. This chain uses TRDV2 with TRDJ2, with 7 positions matching TRDD3. Looked up from germline, CDR1 is GEAIGNYY and CDR2 is EKD. The CDR3 contains 19 residues. CDR3 bases: TGTGCCTGTGACACCGTAGCGGTACTGGGGTCCCATTTGACAGCAAAACTCTTCTTT. Translating it yields CACDTVAVLGSHLTAKLFF.